This T cell receptor beta chain was identified in a study of regulatory T cells in long-lasting Graves disease. This CDR3 region has 17 residues. V trimming: 2 bases; J trimming: 1 base; junction bases outside the gene matches: 12. Germline CDR1 reads SQVTM; CDR2 reads ANQGSEA. Arm-PCR with iRepertoire HTBI primers amplified the CDR3 regions for these TCR beta libraries. TCRdb ran MiXCR on the multiplex PCR reads and lists one entry per CDR3 protein. In the table there are about 320,000 distinct CDR3 sequences, approximately 20% of which are singletons. Indicated time point: newly diagnosed GD, antithyroid drugs for less than 3 months. Isolated PBMC RNA provided the starting material for the TCR library. As concerns this clonotype: Its target is unknown.

General study findings and limits: Persistent cases favored TRBV28, TRBJ1-2 and TRBJ2-5.

This sequence was found in a female donor with Graves disease. The chain employs TRBV29-1 and TRBJ2-7, with 9 bases matching TRBD2. The starting material was peripheral blood mononuclear cells (PBMCs), obtained at new diagnosis, from a patient treated with antithyroid drugs. The CDR3 sequence is CSVESGQSSGSSYEQYF. DNA for the CDR3: TGCAGCGTTGAATCGGGACAGAGTAGCGGGAGTTCCTACGAGCAGTACTTC.